This entry is about one T cell receptor beta chain. The protocol was immunoSEQ multiplex PCR, while the TCRdb copy is restricted to in-frame clones and leaves out a portion. The top ten hold under 25% of the sample, which has tens of thousands of clones, around 84% seen once. The CDR3 is made up of 11 amino acids. Trimming took off 4 bases at V and 7 bases at J, with 5 bases between the two ends. Per the germline V gene, CDR1 is LNHDA and CDR2 is SQIVND (reference sequence). This entry belongs to a study of OX40 agonist ivuxolimab in advanced cancers. Source: CD4+ or CD8+ T cells sorted from blood, taken in a trial of the OX40 agonist ivuxolimab. This rearrangement joins TRBV19 to TRBJ2-1; no reliable D call. This clonotype was obtained from an adult with an advanced solid tumor such as melanoma, head and neck, liver or kidney cancer. Here the CDR3 reads CASSTGNEQFF. CDR3 in DNA: TGTGCCAGTAGTACGGGTAATGAGCAGTTCTTC.